The rows below give T cell receptor beta chains drawn from one sample of a study of T cells in Graves' hyperthyroidism and ophthalmopathy. MiXCR, applied by TCRdb to the multiplex PCR reads, yields one record per CDR3 protein. The sample holds about 400,000 distinct CDR3 sequences; about 16% are singletons and the top ten take around 20%. What was sequenced was blood. These receptors were obtained from a woman aged 60-75 years with Graves' ophthalmopathy. Both conserved end residues are part of each CDR3. A D gene is named only where the DNA matches it firmly. The size entry is marked missing in some rows and otherwise reads once, few, many or a size class.

clone_size d_call j_call v_call cdr3_nt cdr3_aa
- - TRBJ1-5 TRBV24-1 TGTGCCACCAGTCTGAGCAGGGTGAATCAGCCCCAGCATTTT CATSLSRVNQPQHF
many - TRBJ1-5 TRBV7-2 TGTGCCAGCAGCGCAGGGGCTTTAGATCAGCCCCAGCATTTT CASSAGALDQPQHF
many - TRBJ2-2 TRBV5-1 TGCGCCAGCAGCTTGTCCCCCAGAGACACCGGGGAGCTGTTTTTT CASSLSPRDTGELFF
few - TRBJ2-1 TRBV19 TGTGCCAGTAGTATAGTGGGCAGGAGGGCCCTCGGTGAGCAGTTCTTC CASSIVGRRALGEQFF
- - TRBJ1-4 TRBV6-1 TGTGCCAGCAGATACGGGGGGGCAGGGGAAAAACTGTTTTTT CASRYGGAGEKLFF
many - TRBJ2-6 TRBV28 TGTGCCAGCAGTGGGCCGGGCTCACCACACTCTGGGGCCAACGTCCTGACTTTC CASSGPGSPHSGANVLTF
many TRBD2 TRBJ2-1 TRBV28 TGTGCCAGCACCACCCCGGCAAGCGGGAGGGCCGGTGAGCAGTTCTTC CASTTPASGRAGEQFF
many TRBD2 TRBJ2-2 TRBV12-3/TRBV12-4 TGTGCCAGCAGCATTGCGGGACTAGCGGGAATTAACGGGGAGCTGTTTTTT CASSIAGLAGINGELFF
many - TRBJ2-3 TRBV28 TGTGCCAGCAGCGGAGGGATTGTTACAGATACGCAGTATTTT CASSGGIVTDTQYF
few TRBD2 TRBJ2-1 TRBV7-2 TGTGCCAGCAGCTTAGATGGGACTAGCTTTGAGCAGTTCTTC CASSLDGTSFEQFF
many - TRBJ1-1 TRBV18 TGTGCCAGCTCAGGAGTTACGGGGATCGGGGAAGCTTTCTTT CASSGVTGIGEAFF
many - TRBJ2-5 TRBV2 TGTGCCAGCAGTGAATTGGGGACGGAGACCCAGTACTTC CASSELGTETQYF
- TRBD2 TRBJ2-3 TRBV6-2/TRBV6-3 TGTGCCAGCAGGACCCTACTAGCGGGAGGGAGGGCAGATACGCAGTATTTT CASRTLLAGGRADTQYF
many TRBD2 TRBJ2-5 TRBV20-1 TGCAGTGCTAGAGATAAGCGGGAGGGGTCCCAGTACTTC CSARDKREGSQYF
few TRBD1 TRBJ2-2 TRBV10-1 TGCGCCAGCAGTGAGATGGCAGGGGGAGCCACCGGGGAGCTGTTTTTT CASSEMAGGATGELFF
- - TRBJ1-1 TRBV6-5 TGTGCCAGCAGTTACTCGATAGGGATGAACACTGAAGCTTTCTTT CASSYSIGMNTEAFF
many - TRBJ2-7 TRBV12-3/TRBV12-4 TGTGCCAGCAGTTTAATGGCAGCTCCGACCTACGAGCAGTACTTC CASSLMAAPTYEQYF
- TRBD1 TRBJ2-1 TRBV19 TGTGCCAGTCAAGGGGATGACAGGGGGCTGAAGAAACCCGGCTCCTACAATGAGCAGTTCTTC CASQGDDRGLKKPGSYNEQFF
- TRBD1 TRBJ1-1 TRBV25-1 TGTGCCAGCAGTGTACAGGGGGACAACACTGAAGCTTTCTTT CASSVQGDNTEAFF
- TRBD1 TRBJ1-1 TRBV11-2 TGTGCCAGCAGTCACAAAGGAGGGACAGAGTCATTCACTGAAGCTTTCTTT CASSHKGGTESFTEAFF
few TRBD1 TRBJ1-2 TRBV20-1 TGCAGTGGCGACCCCACAGGGGGCGCGAACTATGGCTACACCTTC CSGDPTGGANYGYTF
many - TRBJ2-1 TRBV11-2 TGTGCCAGCAGCTTAGTGCTAGCAGCCCACAATGAGCAGTTCTTC CASSLVLAAHNEQFF
few - TRBJ1-2 TRBV13 TGTGCCAGCAGCCCGGACGGGAAATATGGCTACACCTTC CASSPDGKYGYTF
many TRBD2 TRBJ2-3 TRBV20-1 TGCAGTGCTAGCGCGAGGACTAGCGGAGCCACAGATACGCAGTATTTT CSASARTSGATDTQYF
few - TRBJ2-6 TRBV7-9 TGTGCCAGCAGCTTAGGTGCCAGGGCTTACTCTGGGGCCAACGTCCTGACTTTC CASSLGARAYSGANVLTF
many - TRBJ2-1 TRBV20-1 TGCAGTGCTAGTAAGGGGACTGTCTCCTACAATGAGCAGTTCTTC CSASKGTVSYNEQFF
many - TRBJ2-1 TRBV7-9 TGTGCCAGCAGCTTAGAAACCGTTGTACTGGGCGATGAGCAGTTCTTC CASSLETVVLGDEQFF
- - TRBJ1-1 TRBV19 TGTGCCAGTAGATTAGAACAGGGTAGGGGCACTGAAGCTTTCTTT CASRLEQGRGTEAFF
- TRBD1 TRBJ1-6 TRBV7-9 TGTGCCAGCAGAACAGGGGGCTCCTATAATTCACCCCTCCACTTT CASRTGGSYNSPLHF
many - TRBJ2-3 TRBV5-1 TGCGCCAGCAGCTCGCTACAGGGAGCACCAGTCACAGATACGCAGTATTTT CASSSLQGAPVTDTQYF
- TRBD2 TRBJ2-2 TRBV6-1 TGTGCCAGCAGTCTAGCGGGAGGGGACGGGGAGCTGTTTTTT CASSLAGGDGELFF
many - TRBJ2-5 TRBV7-9 TGTGCCAGCACCTGGGACACCAGTTACCAAGAGACCCAGTACTTC CASTWDTSYQETQYF
- - TRBJ2-5 TRBV5-1 TGCGCCAGCAATGCGGGACAGTATGGAGAGACCCAGTACTTC CASNAGQYGETQYF
few TRBD2 TRBJ2-7 TRBV3-1 TGTGCCAGCAGCCAGGGATCTTGGGGAGCGGGGATCTACGAGCAGTACTTC CASSQGSWGAGIYEQYF
few - TRBJ2-5 TRBV29-1 TGCAGCGTTGAAATAGGGACCGGAATCCAAGAGACCCAGTACTTC CSVEIGTGIQETQYF
many TRBD2 TRBJ2-1 TRBV29-1 TGCAGCGTTGCCGGCGGGAGGGCCTTGAATGAGCAGTTCTTC CSVAGGRALNEQFF
many - TRBJ2-1 TRBV2 TGTGCCAGCAGTGAATTTCGGAGCACCTCCTACAATGAGCAGTTCTTC CASSEFRSTSYNEQFF
many - TRBJ1-5 TRBV27 TGTGCCAGCAGTCCAAGCGGGACGGACAATCAGCCCCAGCATTTT CASSPSGTDNQPQHF
many - TRBJ2-1 TRBV11-2 TGTGCCAGCAGCTGGGAGAGGGGCAGTGTTGAGCAGTTCTTC CASSWERGSVEQFF
- TRBD1 TRBJ2-1 TRBV10-1 TGCGCCAGCAGTGGACGGACAGGGTTGAACAGTAAGCAGTTCTTC CASSGRTGLNSKQFF
- - TRBJ2-3 TRBV5-4 TGTGCCAGCAGCACTCGGACAGGCACAGATACGCAGTATTTT CASSTRTGTDTQYF
- - TRBJ2-5 TRBV28 TGTGCCAGCAGTTCAAGTACTATAACTAGCGCTCCCAGGGGAGAGACCCAGTACTTC CASSSSTITSAPRGETQYF
- - TRBJ2-2 TRBV29-1 TGCAGCGCCTACCAGGGGTCATTCGGGGAGCTGTTTTTT CSAYQGSFGELFF
few - TRBJ2-7 TRBV10-1 TGCGCCAGCAGTGGCTTTGGGGGGACCGAGCAGTACTTC CASSGFGGTEQYF
- - TRBJ1-3 TRBV6-2/TRBV6-3 TGTGCCAGCATTGGGAACACCATATATTTT CASIGNTIYF
- - TRBJ2-3 TRBV7-2 TGTGCCAGCACCATAACAGGGCGCACAGATACGCAGTATTTT CASTITGRTDTQYF
many - TRBJ2-2 TRBV28 TGTGCCAGCAGTTTATTGTCAGGGGGGCAGGCCGGGGAGCTGTTTTTT CASSLLSGGQAGELFF
- - TRBJ1-5 TRBV4-1 TGCGCCAGCAGCCAAGGCCGGGGTAAGGATCAGCCCCAGCATTTT CASSQGRGKDQPQHF
many - TRBJ1-5 TRBV6-6 TGTGCCAGCAGTTACTACTCCACGAATCAGCCCCAGCATTTT CASSYYSTNQPQHF
- - TRBJ1-6 TRBV6-2/TRBV6-3 TGTGCCAGCAGTTACTCCCCGGACCCCTATAATTCACCCCTCCACTTT CASSYSPDPYNSPLHF
- - TRBJ2-1 TRBV27 TGTGCCAGCAGTTTTTCGGGGGCTACGTCCTACAATGGGCAGTTCTTC CASSFSGATSYNGQFF
many TRBD2 TRBJ2-3 TRBV2 TGTGCCAGCAGTGAAACGAGTGGGGGGGCAGATACGCAGTATTTT CASSETSGGADTQYF
few - TRBJ2-6 TRBV29-1 TGCAGCGTTGATGCGGCCTCTGGGGCCAACGTCCTGACTTTC CSVDAASGANVLTF
many - TRBJ2-3 TRBV30 TGTGCCTGGAGTCCGGCGGGACGAATCGCAGATACGCAGTATTTT CAWSPAGRIADTQYF
many - TRBJ2-7 TRBV20-1 TGCAGTGCTAGAGGCCAGGGGAACCCCTACGAGCAGTACTTC CSARGQGNPYEQYF